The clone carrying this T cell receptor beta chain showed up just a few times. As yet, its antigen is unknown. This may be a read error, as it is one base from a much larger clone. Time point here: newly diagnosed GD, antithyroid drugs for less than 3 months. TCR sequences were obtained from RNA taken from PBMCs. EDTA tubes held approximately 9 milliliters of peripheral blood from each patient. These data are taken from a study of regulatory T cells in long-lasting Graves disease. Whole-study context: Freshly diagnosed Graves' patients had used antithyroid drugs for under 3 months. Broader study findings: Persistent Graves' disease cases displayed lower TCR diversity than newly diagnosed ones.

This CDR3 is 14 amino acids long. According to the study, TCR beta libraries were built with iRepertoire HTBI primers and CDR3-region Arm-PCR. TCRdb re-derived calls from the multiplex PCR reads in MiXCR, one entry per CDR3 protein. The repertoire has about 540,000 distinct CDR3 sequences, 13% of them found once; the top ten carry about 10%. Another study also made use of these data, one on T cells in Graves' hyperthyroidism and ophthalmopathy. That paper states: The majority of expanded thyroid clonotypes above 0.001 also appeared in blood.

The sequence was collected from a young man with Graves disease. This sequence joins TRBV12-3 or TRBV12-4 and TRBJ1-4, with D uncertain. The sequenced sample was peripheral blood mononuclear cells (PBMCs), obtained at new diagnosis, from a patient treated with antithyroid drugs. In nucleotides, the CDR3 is TGTGCCAGCAGTTTAGGGTCAGGAAATGAAAAACTGCTTTTT. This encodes CASSLGSGNEKLLF.